These 31 T cell receptor beta chains share one sample of origin, sequenced in a study of shared clonotypes between healthy human individuals. Sequenced by immunoSEQ multiplex PCR; TCRdb stores in-frame clones only, minus some. Here the sample spans millions of clones, roughly 92% being singletons. The source material was naive CD4+ T cells sorted from blood. The subset is: CD45RA+ positively selected. Every receptor here comes from a man between 18 and 29 years old in good health.

The CDR3 DNA reads TGTGCCAGCAACAGGGAAGGTAGTACGCAGTATTTT. Translation: CASNREGSTQYF. J is TRBJ2-3 and V is TRBV9, with D maybe TRBD1 (6 bases). The CDR3 length is 12 residues. V was clipped by 6 bases and J by 8 bases, with 13 bases between them. Germline V CDR1 and CDR2: SGDLS, YYNGEE.

Worth noting for this clone: Distinct nucleotide sequences in the sample also encode this CDR3. The rearrangement uses TRBV6-5 and TRBJ2-2, with 11 positions matching TRBD1. Germline assignment: CDR1 MNHEY and CDR2 SVGAGI. CDR3 length: 16 residues. Trimming cost V 3 bases and J 1 base; bases outside gene matches: 1. The CDR3 DNA reads as TGTGCCAGCAGTTATGGGACAGGGGGGAACACCGGGGAGCTGTTTTTT. Amino acid sequence: CASSYGTGGNTGELFF.

The genes are TRBV5-1 and TRBJ1-3; no clear D. The CDR3 has 15 residues. Germline CDR1 SGHRS, CDR2 YFSETQ. Trimming left V 0 bases short and J 4 bases short, with 11 bases between. Here the CDR3 reads CASSLAAPQGNTIYF. The CDR3 DNA reads as TGCGCCAGCAGCTTGGCTGCGCCCCAAGGAAACACCATATATTTT.

The CDR3 is CASSLVETGSSYEQYF. The CDR3 nucleotides are TGTGCCAGCAGCTTAGTGGAGACTGGTAGCTCCTACGAGCAGTACTTC. The V and J genes are TRBV7-9 and TRBJ2-7; unclear D gene. Looked up from germline, CDR1 is SEHNR and CDR2 is FQNEAQ (reference sequence). The CDR3 loop spans 16 amino acids. V was shortened by 1 base and J by 0 bases, with 13 bases between the two germline ends.

The chain carries TRBV11-2 and TRBJ1-1; D is possibly TRBD1 (5 bases). CDR3 length: 14 amino acids. The germline V and J ends were trimmed by 5 bases and 5 bases, with 15 bases remaining between them. Germline CDR1 and CDR2: SGHAT and FQNNGV. The CDR3: CASSRQGGRTEAFF. The CDR3 DNA is TGTGCCAGCAGCCGGCAGGGTGGAAGGACTGAAGCTTTCTTT.

The chain carries TRBV18 and TRBJ1-1; D may be TRBD1 (5 bases). Trimming removed 6 bases from V and 2 bases from J, with 13 bases in between. The CDR3 has 14 residues. Germline V gene sequence: CDR1 KGHSH, CDR2 LQKENI. CDR3 sequence (DNA): TGTGCCAGCTCCACCAGGGAAAGAAACACTGAAGCTTTCTTT. Protein sequence: CASSTRERNTEAFF. Full variable domain (rest looked up from reference TRBV18 and TRBJ1-1): NAGVMQNPRHLVRRRGQEARLRCSPMKGHSHVYWYRQLPEEGLKFMVYLQKENIIDESGMPKERFSAEFPKEGPSILRIQQVVRGDSAAYFCASSTRERNTEAFFGQGTRLTVV.

The chain uses TRBV30 and TRBJ2-3, with 7 nucleotides matching TRBD2. The V and J ends lost 0 bases and 4 bases, in that order; junction bases with no gene match: 4. Germline assignment: CDR1 GTSNPN and CDR2 SVGIG (reference sequence). CDR3 size: 14 residues. Here the CDR3 reads CAWSVRAGPDTQYF. Written as DNA, the CDR3 is TGTGCCTGGAGTGTACGAGCGGGGCCAGATACGCAGTATTTT.

The rearrangement joins TRBV7-6 to TRBJ1-1; D possibly corresponds to TRBD1 (5 bases). From germline, CDR1 is SGHVS and CDR2 FNYEAQ. This CDR3 region has 12 residues. V lost 5 bases to trimming and J lost 8 bases, with 12 bases between them. In DNA, the CDR3 is TGTGCCAGCAGCGTTGCAGGGTCGGAAGCTTTCTTT. Protein: CASSVAGSEAFF.

This chain uses TRBV11-2 with TRBJ1-1, with D tentatively TRBD1 (5 bases). The CDR3 contains 11 residues. Germline assignment: CDR1 SGHAT and CDR2 FQNNGV. Trimming pared 5 bases from V and 7 bases from J, leaving 8 bases between. In DNA, the CDR3 is TGTGCCAGCAGCATCAGGGATGAAGCTTTCTTT. It yields the protein CASSIRDEAFF.

With respect to this clone: Different DNA sequences within this sample yield the same CDR3. The chain couples TRBV28 to TRBJ2-6; no reliable D call. The V and J ends lost 6 bases and 2 bases respectively, with 5 bases between them. There are 13 residues in the CDR3. Germline V gene data show CDR1 as MDHEN and CDR2 as SYDVKM. DNA of the CDR3: TGTGCCAGCAGCAGTACTGGGGCCAACGTCCTGACTTTC. As protein: CASSSTGANVLTF.

J is TRBJ2-3 and V is TRBV29-1, with D possibly being TRBD2 (6 bases). Per the germline V gene, CDR1 is SQVTM and CDR2 is ANQGSEA. Deletions cut 8 bases from V and 5 bases from J, with 20 bases between. The CDR3 consists of 14 residues. The CDR3 nucleotides are TGCAGCAGTAACCGCCGCGGTAGCGGAGATACGCAGTATTTT. Translated, it gives CSSNRRGSGDTQYF.

This rearrangement joins TRBV10-3 to TRBJ1-6, with 9 nucleotides matching TRBD1. The length of the CDR3 is 13 residues. From germline, CDR1 is ENHRY and CDR2 SYGVKD. V lost 9 bases and J lost 8; bases outside the gene matches: 5. CDR3 amino acids: CAIRQGEYSPLHF. Here the CDR3 DNA reads TGTGCCATTCGACAGGGGGAATATTCACCCCTCCACTTT.

The rearrangement uses TRBV2 and TRBJ1-2; 7 bases align to TRBD1. The trim removed 8 bases at V and 5 bases at J, leaving 8 bases unmatched. CDR1 and CDR2 (germline): SNHLY, FYNNEI. The CDR3 is 13 residues long. CDR3 loop: CASEGRGFYGYTF. The CDR3 bases are TGTGCCAGCGAGGGCAGGGGGTTTTATGGCTACACCTTC.

Here the CDR3 DNA reads TGTGCCAGCTCACCACTAAACGGGGGCACTGAAGCTTTCTTT. This translates into CASSPLNGGTEAFF. This chain connects TRBV18 to TRBJ1-1, with D possibly being TRBD1 (5 bases). In germline, CDR1 is KGHSH, CDR2 LQKENI. Trimming took 1 base from V and 4 from J, leaving 10 bases between them. This CDR3 contains 14 residues.

V and J are TRBV18 and TRBJ1-1; 9 nucleotides agree with TRBD1. V trimming: 1 base; J trimming: 3 bases; junction bases outside the gene matches: 3. The CDR3 sequence is 15 residues long. The germline V gene encodes CDR1 KGHSH and CDR2 LQKENI. In DNA form, the CDR3 reads TGTGCCAGCTCACCACGAAGGACAGGGGACACTGAAGCTTTCTTT. Translating gives CASSPRRTGDTEAFF. Using reference TRBV18 and TRBJ1-1 for the parts outside the CDR3, the full variable domain is NAGVMQNPRHLVRRRGQEARLRCSPMKGHSHVYWYRQLPEEGLKFMVYLQKENIIDESGMPKERFSAEFPKEGPSILRIQQVVRGDSAAYFCASSPRRTGDTEAFFGQGTRLTVV.

The chain links TRBV7-2 to TRBJ2-7; D gene ambiguous. Per germline, CDR1 SGHTA and CDR2 FQGNSA. With 5 bases removed from V and 2 bases from J, the gap between germline ends came to 13 bases. CDR3 length: 14 residues. The CDR3 DNA follows: TGTGCCAGCAGCCACCCAGGCATCCCCTACGAGCAGTACTTC. Translation gives CASSHPGIPYEQYF.

The chain employs TRBV5-6 and TRBJ1-3; D might be TRBD1 (6 bases). CDR1 SGHDT and CDR2 YYEEEE come from the germline V gene. V shed 5 bases and J shed 3 bases, with 18 bases lying between them. The CDR3 runs to 16 residues. The CDR3 spells CASSPDRGAYGNTIYF. In DNA, the CDR3 is TGTGCCAGCAGTCCTGATCGGGGGGCATATGGAAACACCATATATTTT.

Worth noting for this clone: Other DNA sequences in the same sample also yield this CDR3. This chain links TRBV6-6 with TRBJ1-5; perhaps TRBD1 as D (5 bases). Germline CDR1 reads MNHNY; CDR2 reads SVGAGI (reference sequence). V lost 6 bases and J 0 bases, leaving 12 bases between the germline ends. The CDR3 is 15 residues long. The CDR3 reads CASSPTGVSNQPQHF. The DNA for the CDR3 is TGTGCCAGCAGCCCCACAGGAGTTAGCAATCAGCCCCAGCATTTT.

The chain is built from TRBV7-9 and TRBJ2-1; TRBD1 aligns across 9 bases. The CDR3 length is 14 residues. Trimming cost V 5 bases and J 6 bases; bases outside gene matches: 5. CDR1 is SEHNR, CDR2 FQNEAQ, per germline (reference sequence). The CDR3 region has the DNA TGTGCCAGCAGCCCCCTGACAGGGGGCAATGAGCAGTTCTTC. This translates into CASSPLTGGNEQFF.

V usage is TRBV4-2 and J usage is TRBJ1-3; 9 bases align to TRBD1. The CDR3 is 18 residues long. Germline loops: CDR1 LGHNA, CDR2 YNFKEQ. The V and J ends lost 0 bases and 4 bases, in that order; junction bases with no gene match: 10. In DNA form, the CDR3 reads TGTGCCAGCAGCCAAGAATTTCTTTCCGGGACAGGGGGAAACACCATATATTTT. This translates into CASSQEFLSGTGGNTIYF.

V and J are TRBV5-4 and TRBJ2-3; TRBD2 agrees at 7 bases. Germline loops: CDR1 SGHNT, CDR2 YYREEE (reference sequence). V was pared by 3 bases and J by 0 bases, with 13 bases of the junction left unmatched. The CDR3 is 18 amino acids. This CDR3 reads CASSSGLVLSPSTDTQYF. DNA for the CDR3: TGTGCCAGCAGCTCAGGACTAGTTTTGTCCCCCAGCACAGATACGCAGTATTTT.

This chain connects TRBV10-3 to TRBJ2-7; 10 nucleotides align to TRBD2. With 5 bases clipped from V and 2 bases from J, the junction kept 6 bases outside the gene matches. The CDR3 totals 15 residues. The germline V gene encodes CDR1 ENHRY and CDR2 SYGVKD. This chain's CDR3 is CAISPRTSGTYEQYF. CDR3 DNA sequence: TGTGCCATCAGTCCCCGGACTAGCGGCACCTACGAGCAGTACTTC.

The gene calls are TRBV6-1 and TRBJ1-2, with D unresolved. The germline gives CDR1 MNHNS, CDR2 SASEGT. V shed 3 bases and J shed 3 bases, with 2 bases lying between them. This CDR3 contains 11 residues. DNA for the CDR3: TGTGCCAGCAGTGATCACTATGGCTACACCTTC. Its protein product is CASSDHYGYTF.

The CDR3: CASSRGLPYYEQYF. The CDR3, as DNA: TGTGCCAGCAGCCGGGGACTACCATACTACGAGCAGTACTTC. The chain links TRBV7-9 to TRBJ2-7, with 7 bases that match TRBD2. Germline assignment: CDR1 SEHNR and CDR2 FQNEAQ (reference sequence). This CDR3 is built from 14 residues. The J segment lost 3 bases and the V segment lost 5 bases, leaving 7 bases of the junction unmatched.

The chain carries TRBV30 and TRBJ1-6; D not certain. Germline V gene lookup returns CDR1 GTSNPN and CDR2 SVGIG (reference sequence). CDR3 length: 15 residues. Trimming took 1 base from V and 7 from J, leaving 14 bases between them. The CDR3 coding sequence is TGTGCCTGGAGTGCCGCGGCAGCTTCCAATTCACCCCTCCACTTT. Amino acids: CAWSAAAASNSPLHF.

This chain links TRBV2 with TRBJ2-1, with TRBD2 identical over 14 bases. CDR3 length equals 17 residues. V lost 2 bases, J lost 8 bases, and 8 bases stayed unmatched. Germline V gene lookup returns CDR1 SNHLY and CDR2 FYNNEI. Here the CDR3 DNA reads TGTGCCAGCAGTGAATTATCCGGGACTAGCGGGAGATATGAGCAGTTCTTC. This gives the protein CASSELSGTSGRYEQFF. The whole variable domain, filled in from reference TRBV2 and TRBJ2-1, reads EPEVTQTPSHQVTQMGQEVILRCVPISNHLYFYWYRQILGQKVEFLVSFYNNEISEKSEIFDDQFSVERPDGSNFTLKIRSTKLEDSAMYFCASSELSGTSGRYEQFFGPGTRLTVL.

The chain uses TRBV9 and TRBJ2-3; 10 nucleotides align to TRBD2. Germline V gene data show CDR1 as SGDLS and CDR2 as YYNGEE. The CDR3 loop spans 15 amino acids. The J segment lost 3 bases and the V segment lost 4 bases, leaving 5 bases of the junction unmatched. CDR3 region: CASSSPGLATDTQYF. In nucleotides, the CDR3 is TGTGCCAGCAGCTCCCCGGGACTAGCGACAGATACGCAGTATTTT.

This chain links TRBV5-1 with TRBJ2-2, with D possibly being TRBD2 (5 bases). This CDR3 comprises 17 residues. Per germline, CDR1 SGHRS and CDR2 YFSETQ. The V and J ends lost 4 bases and 1 base respectively, with 17 bases between them. CDR3: CASSPGWRTVNTGELFF. In nucleotides, the CDR3 is TGCGCCAGCAGCCCGGGGTGGAGGACGGTGAACACCGGGGAGCTGTTTTTT. The variable domain in full, with the rest retrieved from reference TRBV5-1 and TRBJ2-2, is KAGVTQTPRYLIKTRGQQVTLSCSPISGHRSVSWYQQTPGQGLQFLFEYFSETQRNKGNFPGRFSGRQFSNSRSEMNVSTLELGDSALYLCASSPGWRTVNTGELFFGEGSRLTVL.

For the CDR3, the DNA is TGTGCCTGGAGTGTGGGGGAGGCTTCACCCCTCCACTTT. Residues: CAWSVGEASPLHF. V usage is TRBV30 and J usage is TRBJ1-6, with D possibly TRBD1 on 5 matching bases. From germline, CDR1 is GTSNPN and CDR2 SVGIG (reference sequence). This CDR3 has 13 residues. Trimming shortened V by 0 bases and J by 9 bases, and 9 bases separated the two germline ends. Supplemented by reference TRBV30 and TRBJ1-6, the full variable domain reads SQTIHQWPATLVQPVGSPLSLECTVEGTSNPNLYWYRQAAGRGLQLLFYSVGIGQISSEVPQNLSASRPQDRQFILSSKKLLLSDSGFYLCAWSVGEASPLHFGNGTRLTVT.

V gene TRBV27 combines with J gene TRBJ2-1; 11 bases map to TRBD1. The germline V gene has CDR1 MNHEY and CDR2 SMNVEV (reference sequence). The ends lost 6 bases at V and 9 bases at J; junction bases unmatched: 4. The CDR3 has 13 amino acids. The CDR3 spells CASRDRGLGEQFF. In nucleotides, the CDR3 is TGTGCCAGCAGGGACAGGGGGCTGGGTGAGCAGTTCTTC.

The chain links TRBV11-3 to TRBJ2-1, with D hard to call. The CDR3 runs 14 residues. In germline, CDR1 is SGHNT, CDR2 YENEEA. V was pared by 4 bases and J by 0 bases, with 7 bases between. The CDR3: CASSSSTSYNEQFF. The CDR3 DNA is TGTGCCAGCAGCTCCTCGACCTCCTACAATGAGCAGTTCTTC.